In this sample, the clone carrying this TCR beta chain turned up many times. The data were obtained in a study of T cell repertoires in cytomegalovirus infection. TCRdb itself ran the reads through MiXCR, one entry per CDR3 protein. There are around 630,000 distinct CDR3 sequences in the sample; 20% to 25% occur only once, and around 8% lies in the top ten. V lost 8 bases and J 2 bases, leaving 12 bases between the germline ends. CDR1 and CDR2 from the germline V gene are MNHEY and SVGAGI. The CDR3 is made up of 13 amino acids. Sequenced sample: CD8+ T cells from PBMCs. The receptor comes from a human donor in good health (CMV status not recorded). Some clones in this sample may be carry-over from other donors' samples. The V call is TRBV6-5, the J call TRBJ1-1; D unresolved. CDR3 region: CASVSRGNTEAFF. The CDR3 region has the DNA TGTGCCAGCGTCTCACGGGGAAACACTGAAGCTTTCTTT.